This TCR beta chain was captured in a study of cytomegalovirus exposure and HLA in healthy donors. Study-level information: Earlier, 95 million to 120 million unique TCR beta sequences were recovered from roughly 180 million T cells by an analysis.

PCR was performed using 60 Vbeta and 13 Jbeta primers. Data came from immunoSEQ multiplex PCR; TCRdb stores just in-frame clones and leaves some out. This table holds around 140,000 clones, more than 75% found once. Findings and caveats of the study: The study reported that TCR beta sequences accurately predicted HLA-A and HLA-B alleles in most subjects.

Concerning this clone: The antigen is not known.

Sequences were obtained from PBMCs. The TCR sequence derives from a woman aged 25 to 39 in good health and CMV-seronegative.

CDR3 residues: CASSSGTGGFNEQFF. CDR3 DNA: TGTGCCAGCAGCTCCGGGACAGGGGGCTTCAATGAGCAGTTCTTC. The V call is TRBV6-5, the J call TRBJ2-1; 12 nucleotides match TRBD1. Germline CDR1 is MNHEY and CDR2 is SVGAGI. V shed 6 bases and J 6 bases; nucleotides not matched to a gene: 6. The CDR3 contains 15 residues.